This passage covers 20 T cell receptor beta chains from one sample sequenced in a study of blood T cell repertoires in COVID-19. TCRdb's copy holds only in-frame clones and misses some; the assay was immunoSEQ multiplex PCR. The data contain about 250,000 clones, over 75% of them singletons. The specimen was peripheral blood. Source of these receptors: a man in his fifties with COVID-19, enrolled during active disease.

The chain employs TRBV10-3 and TRBJ1-3, with D unresolved. The CDR3 sequence is 12 residues long. Trimming removed 3 bases from V and 8 bases from J, with 8 bases in between. Germline loops: CDR1 ENHRY, CDR2 SYGVKD. CDR3 amino acids: CAISDSGYTIYF. The CDR3 DNA reads as TGTGCCATCAGTGACTCTGGCTACACCATATATTTT.

This clone showed up just once. The gene calls are TRBV6-1 and TRBJ1-2, with TRBD1 matching over 7 bases. The CDR3 is 14 residues long. After removal of 2 bases from V and 6 bases from J, the junction contained 6 bases not matched to a gene. The germline V gene encodes CDR1 MNHNS and CDR2 SASEGT. CDR3: CASSEPGTENGYTF. CDR3 bases: TGTGCCAGCAGTGAACCTGGGACAGAGAATGGCTACACCTTC.

The chain combines TRBV7-2 with TRBJ2-1, with D possibly being TRBD2 (7 bases). The germline V gene encodes CDR1 SGHTA and CDR2 FQGNSA. Trimming took off 1 base at V and 3 bases at J, with 13 bases between the two ends. The CDR3 is 16 amino acids. The CDR3 DNA reads as TGTGCCAGCAGCTTAGACCCGGGGGGCCACTACAATGAGCAGTTCTTC. Its protein product is CASSLDPGGHYNEQFF.

The V gene is TRBV30, the J gene TRBJ2-5; 10 bases fit TRBD1. There are 17 residues in the CDR3. Unmatched junction bases numbered 14, after V lost 6 bases and J lost 1 base. Germline V gene data show CDR1 as GTSNPN and CDR2 as SVGIG (reference sequence). In DNA form, the CDR3 reads TGTGCCTGCACCTCCCACCGGGACAGGGGTTTCCAAGAGACCCAGTACTTC. It encodes CACTSHRDRGFQETQYF.

The DNA for the CDR3 is TGTGCCAGCAGCACGACTACCCCCCTCGGATTGGGCCCCCATAATTCACCCCTCCACTTT. This encodes CASSTTTPLGLGPHNSPLHF. The rearrangement links TRBV28 to TRBJ1-6; D unclear. Trimming removed 6 bases at V and 5 bases at J, with 29 bases between. Germline CDR1 is MDHEN and CDR2 is SYDVKM. This CDR3 comprises 20 residues.

This chain connects TRBV7-3 to TRBJ2-2, with 9 bases fitting TRBD1. Trimming took 6 bases from V and 4 from J; bases not matched to a gene: 3. CDR1 is SGHTA and CDR2 is FQGTGA in the germline V gene. This CDR3 is built from 14 residues. CDR3 amino acids: CASRQQGATGELFF. For the CDR3, the DNA is TGTGCCAGCAGGCAACAGGGGGCCACCGGGGAGCTGTTTTTT. The full variable domain, completed using reference TRBV7-3 and TRBJ2-2, is GAGVSQTPSNKVTEKGKYVELRCDPISGHTALYWYRQSLGQGPEFLIYFQGTGAADDSGLPNDRFFAVRPEGSVSTLKIQRTERGDSAVYLCASRQQGATGELFFGEGSRLTVL.

The chain uses TRBV9 and TRBJ2-2, with D possibly TRBD2 on 6 matching bases. Germline CDR1 and CDR2: SGDLS and YYNGEE. The length of the CDR3 is 16 residues. With 4 bases removed from V and 1 base from J, the gap between germline ends came to 14 bases. CDR3 protein: CASSRVGSGNTGELFF. In DNA form, the CDR3 reads TGTGCCAGCAGCCGAGTGGGTAGCGGGAACACCGGGGAGCTGTTTTTT.

V gene TRBV7-8 combines with J gene TRBJ1-4, with 8 bases lining up with TRBD1. Germline trimming cut 1 base from V and 6 bases from J; bases unmatched to any gene: 10. The CDR3 is made up of 17 amino acids. In germline, CDR1 is SGHVS, CDR2 FQNEAQ. CDR3 amino acids: CASSLVPRGRGDEKLFF. The CDR3 DNA follows: TGTGCCAGCAGCTTAGTGCCCAGGGGGCGAGGGGATGAAAAACTGTTTTTT.

The genes are TRBV7-2 and TRBJ2-1, with D possibly being TRBD1 (6 bases). There are 16 residues in the CDR3. Trimming took 1 base from V and 4 from J, leaving 14 bases between them. Germline V lookup: CDR1 SGHTA, CDR2 FQGNSA. The CDR3 DNA sequence: TGTGCCAGCAGCTTAGTTCTTGGGGGCCCGTACAATGAGCAGTTCTTC. Its translation is CASSLVLGGPYNEQFF.

The table lists this clone with a few counts. This chain connects TRBV24-1 to TRBJ2-1, with 8 bases lining up with TRBD2. J gave up 0 bases and V 6 bases, and 0 bases lay outside the gene matches. The germline V gene encodes CDR1 KGHDR and CDR2 SFDVKD. The CDR3 extends over 14 amino acids. The CDR3 bases are TGTGCCACCAGTCGGGAGGGCTCCTACAATGAGCAGTTCTTC. Its protein product is CATSREGSYNEQFF.

The rearrangement links TRBV7-9 to TRBJ2-2; 7 positions match TRBD1. Unmatched junction bases numbered 6, after V lost 4 bases and J lost 4 bases. The CDR3 spans 15 residues. Germline V gene data show CDR1 as SEHNR and CDR2 as FQNEAQ (reference sequence). The CDR3 protein is CASSSQTGSTGELFF. The DNA for the CDR3 is TGTGCCAGCAGCTCTCAGACAGGGAGCACCGGGGAGCTGTTTTTT. The full variable domain, rest sourced from reference TRBV7-9 and TRBJ2-2, is DTGVSQNPRHKITKRGQNVTFRCDPISEHNRLYWYRQTLGQGPEFLTYFQNEAQLEKSRLLSDRFSAERPKGSFSTLEIQRTEQGDSAMYLCASSSQTGSTGELFFGEGSRLTVL.

The chain carries TRBV11-2 and TRBJ1-4; TRBD1 agrees at 8 bases. CDR3 length equals 16 residues. V lost 5 bases, J lost 4 bases, and 9 bases stayed unmatched. Germline lookup yields CDR1 SGHAT and CDR2 FQNNGV. In nucleotides, the CDR3 is TGTGCCAGCAGCCCGGGACAGGTTGTCTTTAATGAAAAACTGTTTTTT. Translation: CASSPGQVVFNEKLFF.

Concerning this clone: The same CDR3 is also encoded by other DNA sequences in this sample. V gene TRBV19 combines with J gene TRBJ1-6; D unclear. Germline CDR1 reads LNHDA; CDR2 reads SQIVND (reference sequence). Trimming took off 3 bases at V and 8 bases at J, with 8 bases between the two ends. This CDR3 spans 13 amino acids. CDR3 coding DNA: TGTGCCAGTAGTATTGTTCGGGATTCACCCCTCCACTTT. It specifies CASSIVRDSPLHF.

The chain couples TRBV11-3 to TRBJ2-7; D is possibly TRBD2 (6 bases). V dropped 4 bases and J dropped 7 bases, with 17 bases sitting between them. The germline V gene encodes CDR1 SGHNT and CDR2 YENEEA. The CDR3 length is 14 residues. The CDR3 protein is CASSSARMGGEQYF. The CDR3, as DNA: TGTGCCAGCAGCTCGGCCCGCATGGGGGGAGAGCAGTACTTC.

This chain uses TRBV10-3 with TRBJ2-1; TRBD1 matches at 8 bases. V shed 3 bases, J shed 2 bases, and the junction held 6 bases outside the gene matches. Germline CDR1 is ENHRY and CDR2 is SYGVKD. There are 16 residues in the CDR3. The CDR3 bases are TGTGCCATCAGTGACTCCGGGACAGGAACCTACAATGAGCAGTTCTTC. Residues: CAISDSGTGTYNEQFF.

The rearrangement uses TRBV10-3 and TRBJ2-1; 8 bases are shared with TRBD1. Germline V CDR1 and CDR2: ENHRY, SYGVKD. The CDR3 totals 18 residues. After removal of 0 bases from V and 5 bases from J, the junction contained 12 bases not matched to a gene. CDR3 protein: CAISESAQGAPPDNEQFF. In nucleotides, the CDR3 is TGTGCCATCAGTGAGTCGGCTCAGGGGGCTCCGCCAGACAATGAGCAGTTCTTC.

Concerning this clone itself: This CDR3 is also generated by other DNA sequences in the sample. The chain recombines TRBV5-1 with TRBJ2-2; D is unresolved. Germline lookup yields CDR1 SGHRS and CDR2 YFSETQ. This CDR3 spans 13 amino acids. Trimming shortened V by 1 base and J by 3 bases, and 4 bases separated the two germline ends. CDR3 nucleotide sequence: TGCGCCAGCAGCTTGAGCGACACCGGGGAGCTGTTTTTT. Its protein product is CASSLSDTGELFF.

The chain joins TRBV29-1 to TRBJ2-5, with D perhaps TRBD2 (6 bases). This CDR3 comprises 13 residues. Trimming cost V 7 bases and J 3 bases, with 15 bases left between them. Germline CDR1 SQVTM, CDR2 ANQGSEA. This CDR3 is CSAEGWEEETQYF. CDR3 DNA: TGCAGCGCCGAAGGGTGGGAGGAAGAGACCCAGTACTTC. The entire variable domain, with the rest obtained from reference TRBV29-1 and TRBJ2-5, is as follows: SAVISQKPSRDICQRGTSLTIQCQVDSQVTMMFWYRQQPGQSLTLIATANQGSEATYESGFVIDKFPISRPNLTFSTLTVSNMSPEDSSIYLCSAEGWEEETQYFGPGTRLLVL.

This clone is a singleton in its sample. The chain recombines TRBV18 with TRBJ2-7; 7 bases map to TRBD1. The J segment lost 3 bases and the V segment lost 3 bases, leaving 5 bases of the junction unmatched. CDR3 length equals 14 residues. From germline, CDR1 is KGHSH and CDR2 LQKENI. CDR3 sequence (DNA): TGTGCCAGCTCACCGCGACAGGGTGACTACGAGCAGTACTTC. Its translation: CASSPRQGDYEQYF.

CDR3 DNA sequence: TGTGCCAGCTCAATCCTGGGGCAGGGGGCAGAGAACACTGAAGCTTTCTTT. Protein product: CASSILGQGAENTEAFF. The chain couples TRBV18 to TRBJ1-1, with 8 bases aligning to TRBD1. The germline CDR1 and CDR2 sequences are KGHSH and LQKENI. The CDR3 length is 17 residues. V shed 5 bases, J shed 1 base, and the junction held 12 bases outside the gene matches.